This T cell receptor (beta chain) appears in the sequencing data of a study of radiotherapy plus CTLA-4 blockade in lung cancer. Turning to the study itself: With roughly 28% of patients having disease control, objective responses were seen in about 17%.

Comment on this clone: Its antigen is not identified.

Study outcomes and limitations: Blood-borne expansion of tumor-derived TCR clones followed radiotherapy plus ipilimumab. Interferon-beta and early blood T cell clone dynamics reportedly predicted response best.

The assay was immunoSEQ multiplex PCR, and TCRdb's table has in-frame clones only and misses some. The table shows more than 40,000 clones, with 60% to 80% occurring only once. This TCR derives from a human donor with non-small cell lung cancer who had stable disease on radiotherapy plus ipilimumab. Sequencing used peripheral blood, obtained from a patient treated with radiotherapy plus ipilimumab.

The CDR3 is CASSVQASRDSPLHF. For the CDR3, the DNA is TGTGCCAGCAGTGTACAGGCCAGTCGGGATTCACCCCTCCACTTT. The J gene is TRBJ1-6, the V gene TRBV2; TRBD1 might be the D (5 bases). The CDR3 length is 15 residues. Germline V gene lookup returns CDR1 SNHLY and CDR2 FYNNEI. V gave up 4 bases and J gave up 8 bases, with 15 bases separating them.